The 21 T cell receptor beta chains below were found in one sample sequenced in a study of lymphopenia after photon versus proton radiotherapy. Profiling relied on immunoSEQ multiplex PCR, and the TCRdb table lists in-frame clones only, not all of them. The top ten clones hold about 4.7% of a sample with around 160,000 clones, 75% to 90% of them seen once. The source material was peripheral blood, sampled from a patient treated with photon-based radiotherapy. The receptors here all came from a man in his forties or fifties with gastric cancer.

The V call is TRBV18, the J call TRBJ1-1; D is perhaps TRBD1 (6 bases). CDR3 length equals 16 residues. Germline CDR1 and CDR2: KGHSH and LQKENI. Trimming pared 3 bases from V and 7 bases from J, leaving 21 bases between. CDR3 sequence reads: CASSPLRTQGTDEAFF. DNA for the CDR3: TGTGCCAGCTCACCCCTAAGAACACAGGGCACCGATGAAGCTTTCTTT.

Written as DNA, the CDR3 is TGTGCCAGCTCAGACGACAGCCTATTTACCCACACTGAAGCTTTCTTT. It yields the protein CASSDDSLFTHTEAFF. The chain carries TRBV18 and TRBJ1-1; tentatively, D is TRBD1 (5 bases). This CDR3 has 16 residues. CDR1 and CDR2 (germline): KGHSH, LQKENI. V gave up 5 bases and J gave up 3 bases, with 19 bases separating them.

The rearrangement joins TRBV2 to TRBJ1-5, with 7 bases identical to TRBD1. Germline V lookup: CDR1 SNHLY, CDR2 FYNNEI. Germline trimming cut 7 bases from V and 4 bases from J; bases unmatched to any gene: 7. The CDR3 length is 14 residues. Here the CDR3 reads CASNGGTANQPQHF. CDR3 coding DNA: TGTGCCAGCAATGGAGGGACAGCTAATCAGCCCCAGCATTTT.

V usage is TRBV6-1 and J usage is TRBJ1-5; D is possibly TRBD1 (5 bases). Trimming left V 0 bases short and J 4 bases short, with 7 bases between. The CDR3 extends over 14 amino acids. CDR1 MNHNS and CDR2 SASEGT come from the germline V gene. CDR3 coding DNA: TGTGCCAGCAGTGAAGCGGGGGGGAATCAGCCCCAGCATTTT. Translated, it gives CASSEAGGNQPQHF.

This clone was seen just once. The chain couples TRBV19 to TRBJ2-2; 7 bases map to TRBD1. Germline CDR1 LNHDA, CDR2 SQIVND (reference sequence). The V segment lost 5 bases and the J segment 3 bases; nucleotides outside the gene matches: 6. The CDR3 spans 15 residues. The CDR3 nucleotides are TGTGCCAGTAGTCCAAGACAGGGTGACACCGGGGAGCTGTTTTTT. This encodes CASSPRQGDTGELFF.

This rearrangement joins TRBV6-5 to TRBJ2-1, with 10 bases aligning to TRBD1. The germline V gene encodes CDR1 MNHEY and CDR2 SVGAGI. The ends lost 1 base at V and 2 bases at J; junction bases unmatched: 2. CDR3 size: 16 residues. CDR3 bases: TGTGCCAGCAGTTACTATGGGACAGGGGCCTACAATGAGCAGTTCTTC. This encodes CASSYYGTGAYNEQFF.

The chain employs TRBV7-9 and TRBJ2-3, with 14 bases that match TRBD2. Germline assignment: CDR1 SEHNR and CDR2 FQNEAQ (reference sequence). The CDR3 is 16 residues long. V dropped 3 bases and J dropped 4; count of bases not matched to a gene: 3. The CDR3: CASSLGLAGEPDTQYF. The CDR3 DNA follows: TGTGCCAGCAGCTTGGGACTAGCGGGAGAACCAGATACGCAGTATTTT.

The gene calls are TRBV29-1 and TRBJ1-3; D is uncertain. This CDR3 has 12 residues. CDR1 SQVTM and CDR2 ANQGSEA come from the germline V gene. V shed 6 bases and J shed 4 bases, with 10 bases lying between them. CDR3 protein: CSVIGSGNTIYF. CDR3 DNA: TGCAGCGTCATAGGGTCCGGAAACACCATATATTTT. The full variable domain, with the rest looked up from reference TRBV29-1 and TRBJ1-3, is SAVISQKPSRDICQRGTSLTIQCQVDSQVTMMFWYRQQPGQSLTLIATANQGSEATYESGFVIDKFPISRPNLTFSTLTVSNMSPEDSSIYLCSVIGSGNTIYFGEGSWLTVV.

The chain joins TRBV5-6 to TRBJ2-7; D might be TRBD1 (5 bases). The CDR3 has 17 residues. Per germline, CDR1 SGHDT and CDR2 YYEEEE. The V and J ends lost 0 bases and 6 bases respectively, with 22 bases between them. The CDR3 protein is CASSLGSWQGVVGEQYF. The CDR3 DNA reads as TGTGCCAGCAGCTTGGGATCCTGGCAGGGTGTGGTTGGCGAGCAGTACTTC.

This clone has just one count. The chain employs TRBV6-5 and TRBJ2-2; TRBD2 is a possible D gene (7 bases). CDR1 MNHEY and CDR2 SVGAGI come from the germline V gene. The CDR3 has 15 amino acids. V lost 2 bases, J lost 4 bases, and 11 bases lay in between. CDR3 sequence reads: CASSYEGGGTGELFF. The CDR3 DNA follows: TGTGCCAGCAGTTACGAGGGAGGGGGCACCGGGGAGCTGTTTTTT.

CDR3 residues: CASSSGISTQYF. In DNA form, the CDR3 reads TGTGCCAGCAGCTCAGGGATTTCGACCCAGTACTTC. This chain connects TRBV7-2 to TRBJ2-5; D possibly corresponds to TRBD1 (5 bases). Germline loops: CDR1 SGHTA, CDR2 FQGNSA. V was trimmed by 4 bases and J by 7 bases, leaving 10 bases between them. The CDR3 covers 12 residues.

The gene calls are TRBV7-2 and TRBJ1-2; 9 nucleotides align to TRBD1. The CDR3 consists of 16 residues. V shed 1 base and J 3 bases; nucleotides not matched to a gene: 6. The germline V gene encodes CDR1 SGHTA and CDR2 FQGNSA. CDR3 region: CASSLGGQGRDYGYTF. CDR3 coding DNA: TGTGCCAGCAGCTTAGGGGGACAGGGCCGGGACTATGGCTACACCTTC.

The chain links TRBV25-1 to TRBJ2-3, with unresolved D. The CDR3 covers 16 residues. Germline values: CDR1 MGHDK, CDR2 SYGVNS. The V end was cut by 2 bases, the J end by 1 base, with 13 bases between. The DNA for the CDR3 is TGTGCCAGCAGTGAAATTGCCCGAATGGGCACAGATACGCAGTATTTT. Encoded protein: CASSEIARMGTDTQYF.

In DNA, the CDR3 is TGTGCCAGCAGCTTACATCTCAATCAGCCCCAGCATTTT. Amino acids: CASSLHLNQPQHF. The chain recombines TRBV7-2 with TRBJ1-5, with D unresolved. The CDR3 spans 13 residues. Trimming pared 2 bases from V and 3 bases from J, leaving 5 bases between. Germline V gene sequence: CDR1 SGHTA, CDR2 FQGNSA.

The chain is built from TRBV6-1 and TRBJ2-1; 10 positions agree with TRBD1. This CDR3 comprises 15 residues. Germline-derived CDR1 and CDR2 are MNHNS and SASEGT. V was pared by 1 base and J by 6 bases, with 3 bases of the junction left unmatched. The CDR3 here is CASSEVGTGANEQFF. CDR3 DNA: TGTGCCAGCAGTGAAGTTGGGACAGGGGCCAATGAGCAGTTCTTC.

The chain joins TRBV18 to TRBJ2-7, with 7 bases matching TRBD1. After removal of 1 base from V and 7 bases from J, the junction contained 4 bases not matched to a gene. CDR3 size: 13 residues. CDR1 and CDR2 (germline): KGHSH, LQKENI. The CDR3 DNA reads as TGTGCCAGCTCACCACTTGGGACAGAAGAGCAGTACTTC. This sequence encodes CASSPLGTEEQYF.

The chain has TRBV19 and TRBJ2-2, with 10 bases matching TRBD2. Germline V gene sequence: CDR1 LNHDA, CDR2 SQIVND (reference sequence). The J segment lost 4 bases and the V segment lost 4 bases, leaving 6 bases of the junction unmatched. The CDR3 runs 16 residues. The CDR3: CASSTGLADRTGELFF. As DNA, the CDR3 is TGTGCCAGTAGTACCGGACTAGCGGACCGCACCGGGGAGCTGTTTTTT.

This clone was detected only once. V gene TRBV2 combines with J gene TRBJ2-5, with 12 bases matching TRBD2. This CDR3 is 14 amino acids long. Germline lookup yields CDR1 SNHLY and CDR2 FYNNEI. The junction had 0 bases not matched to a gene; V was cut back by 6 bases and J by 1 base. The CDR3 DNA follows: TGTGCCAGCAGGGGACTAGCGGGCCAAGAGACCCAGTACTTC. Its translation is CASRGLAGQETQYF.

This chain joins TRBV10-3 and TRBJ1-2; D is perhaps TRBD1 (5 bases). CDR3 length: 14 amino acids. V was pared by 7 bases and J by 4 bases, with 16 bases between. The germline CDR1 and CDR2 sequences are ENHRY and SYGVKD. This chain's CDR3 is CAIKPTVLSYGYTF. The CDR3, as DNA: TGTGCCATCAAACCGACAGTGTTGAGCTATGGCTACACCTTC.

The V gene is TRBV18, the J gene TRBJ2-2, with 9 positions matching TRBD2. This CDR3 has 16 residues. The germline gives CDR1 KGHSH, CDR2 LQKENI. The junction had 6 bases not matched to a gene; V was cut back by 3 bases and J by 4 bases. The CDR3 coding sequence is TGTGCCAGCTCACCCAGGGGACTAGCCGGCACCGGGGAGCTGTTTTTT. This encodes CASSPRGLAGTGELFF.

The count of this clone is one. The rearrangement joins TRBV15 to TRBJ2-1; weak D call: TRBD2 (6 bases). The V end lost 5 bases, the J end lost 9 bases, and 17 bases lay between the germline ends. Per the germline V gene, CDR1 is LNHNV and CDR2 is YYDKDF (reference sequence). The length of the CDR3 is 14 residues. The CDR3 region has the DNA TGTGCCACCAGCCGCGGACTAAATAGGGGTGAGCAGTTCTTC. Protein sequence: CATSRGLNRGEQFF.